This TCR beta chain was recorded in a study of T cell responses to AZD1222 COVID-19 vaccine. Some clones are missing from TCRdb's copy, which holds only in-frame ones; the method was immunoSEQ multiplex PCR. The sample carries roughly 58,000 clones, around 85% recorded once. Per the germline V gene, CDR1 is SGHTA and CDR2 is FQGNSA. The V end lost 5 bases, the J end lost 2 bases, and 14 bases lay between the germline ends. CDR3 length equals 15 residues. This clonotype originated in an adult in good health. The source material was peripheral blood, sampled on day 0 of MenACWY control vaccination. This chain links TRBV7-2 with TRBJ2-3, with D tentatively TRBD2 (6 bases). The CDR3 here is CASSPVGGLTDTQYF. In nucleotides, the CDR3 is TGTGCCAGCAGCCCAGTGGGAGGCCTCACAGATACGCAGTATTTT.